The 14 T cell receptor beta chains reported below all come from one sample, sequenced in a study of T cell changes during pregnancy in multiple sclerosis (dated by TCRdb to the late 2010s). The library came from the immunoSEQ multiplex PCR assay. TCRdb's version of the immuneACCESS table is confined to in-frame rearrangements and falls short of the full clone set. An unresolved V gene accounts for under half of the shortfall where checked; the remainder is of unknown origin. For this sample there are approximately 40,000 clones; around 90% appear just once. Around 0.4% of the sample lies in the top ten. The sample consisted of CD4+ T cells from peripheral blood mononuclear cells, taken after pregnancy. These receptors all stem from a female donor in good health, enrolled as a control in a pregnancy study.

This clone was observed a single time. The chain employs TRBV5-6 and TRBJ2-3, with 9 bases identical to TRBD2. V was clipped by 5 bases and J by 6 bases; unmatched bases: 10. Germline values: CDR1 SGHDT, CDR2 YYEEEE. CDR3 length: 15 amino acids. The chain's CDR3 is CASREAGGVLDTQYF. The CDR3 DNA reads as TGTGCCAGCAGGGAGGCGGGGGGGGTGCTGGATACGCAGTATTTT.

The chain joins TRBV30 to TRBJ1-1; no clear D. The germline gives CDR1 GTSNPN, CDR2 SVGIG (reference sequence). The CDR3 runs to 13 residues. The V gene lost 3 bases and the J gene lost 6 bases, with 14 bases spanning the gap. The CDR3 here is CAWSLRGWAEAFF. As DNA, the CDR3 is TGTGCCTGGAGCCTACGAGGATGGGCTGAAGCTTTCTTT.

This chain joins TRBV15 and TRBJ1-2; D might be TRBD1 (5 bases). Germline V gene lookup returns CDR1 LNHNV and CDR2 YYDKDF (reference sequence). The length of the CDR3 is 14 residues. Trimming stripped 6 bases from V and 4 bases from J, with 15 bases between. CDR3 in DNA: TGTGCCACCAGTGGGGGAGGGGAGTTCTATGGCTACACCTTC. This gives the protein CATSGGGEFYGYTF.

The rearrangement uses TRBV6-5 and TRBJ2-7; D unclear. Germline V gene data show CDR1 as MNHEY and CDR2 as SVGAGI. V lost 4 bases and J lost 3, with 10 bases in between. The CDR3 is 13 amino acids. The CDR3 region is CASSLLPGYEQYF. CDR3 DNA sequence: TGTGCCAGCAGTTTACTGCCGGGCTACGAGCAGTACTTC.

This chain connects TRBV5-1 to TRBJ2-1; 11 bases are shared with TRBD2. CDR1 and CDR2 (germline): SGHRS, YFSETQ. The CDR3 loop spans 14 amino acids. Unmatched junction bases numbered 4, after V lost 2 bases and J lost 9 bases. The CDR3 DNA sequence: TGCGCCAGCAGCTTCGGACTAGCGGGCTTTGAGCAGTTCTTC. It yields the protein CASSFGLAGFEQFF. The complete variable domain, with remaining parts taken from reference TRBV5-1 and TRBJ2-1, reads KAGVTQTPRYLIKTRGQQVTLSCSPISGHRSVSWYQQTPGQGLQFLFEYFSETQRNKGNFPGRFSGRQFSNSRSEMNVSTLELGDSALYLCASSFGLAGFEQFFGPGTRLTVL.

The chain joins TRBV13 to TRBJ2-5; 8 bases are shared with TRBD1. Trimming at V came to 4 bases and at J to 5 bases, leaving 9 bases not matched to a gene. The CDR3 sequence is 15 residues long. The germline V gene encodes CDR1 PRHDT and CDR2 FYEKMQ (reference sequence). The DNA of the CDR3 is TGTGCCAGCAGCTCCCGGACAGGGACGAGCGAGACCCAGTACTTC. It yields the protein CASSSRTGTSETQYF.

This clone has a single count. CDR3 sequence (DNA): TGCAGCACCAGGGGTGATACGCAGTATTTT. This codes for CSTRGDTQYF. This chain links TRBV29-1 with TRBJ2-3, with D possibly being TRBD1 (6 bases). With 8 bases removed from V and 6 bases from J, the gap between germline ends came to 9 bases. Germline V gene data show CDR1 as SQVTM and CDR2 as ANQGSEA. This CDR3 contains 10 residues.

The rearrangement uses TRBV18 and TRBJ2-5; 14 bases line up with TRBD2. Trimming cost V 5 bases and J 0 bases; bases outside gene matches: 8. Germline lookup yields CDR1 KGHSH and CDR2 LQKENI. CDR3 length: 18 amino acids. The CDR3: CASSMWTSGRSDQETQYF. DNA of the CDR3: TGTGCCAGCTCAATGTGGACTAGCGGGAGGTCCGACCAAGAGACCCAGTACTTC.

The sample holds a few counts of this clone. This chain uses TRBV10-3 with TRBJ1-2; 7 bases match TRBD1. Germline V gives CDR1 ENHRY, CDR2 SYGVKD. V lost 8 bases and J lost 6; bases outside the gene matches: 9. The CDR3 is 13 residues long. The CDR3 DNA is TGTGCCATCGGGACCGGGACAGATCATGGCTACACCTTC. Amino acids: CAIGTGTDHGYTF.

This sequence joins TRBV14 and TRBJ1-6; TRBD1 matches 9 bases. Germline V gene lookup returns CDR1 SGHDN and CDR2 FVKESK. After removal of 3 bases from V and 7 bases from J, the junction contained 16 bases not matched to a gene. The CDR3 loop spans 19 amino acids. Here the CDR3 reads CASSQEGSGTGSFNSPLHF. The DNA for the CDR3 is TGTGCCAGCAGCCAGGAGGGTTCAGGGACAGGGTCGTTCAATTCACCCCTCCACTTT.

This chain uses TRBV18 with TRBJ1-1, with 8 bases identical to TRBD1. Losses at the gene ends were 4 bases for V and 5 bases for J; bases not matched to a gene: 3. Germline-derived CDR1 and CDR2 are KGHSH and LQKENI. This CDR3 comprises 13 residues. CDR3 DNA sequence: TGTGCCAGCTCACGAGACAGGGGTACTGAAGCTTTCTTT. Translated, it gives CASSRDRGTEAFF.

V gene TRBV11-1 combines with J gene TRBJ2-4; D perhaps matches TRBD2 (6 bases). Germline values: CDR1 SGHAT, CDR2 FQDESV (reference sequence). This CDR3 spans 16 amino acids. V dropped 1 base and J dropped 3 bases, with 13 bases sitting between them. This CDR3 reads CASSLGREKGKNIQYF. DNA of the CDR3: TGTGCCAGCAGCTTAGGACGGGAGAAAGGCAAAAACATTCAGTACTTC.

This chain uses TRBV19 with TRBJ1-5, with TRBD1 matching over 8 bases. V shed 5 bases, J shed 1 base, and the junction held 7 bases outside the gene matches. The CDR3 consists of 16 residues. Germline V CDR1 and CDR2: LNHDA, SQIVND (reference sequence). The CDR3 DNA sequence: TGTGCCAGTAGTTCCCCTACAGGGGGGAGCAATCAGCCCCAGCATTTT. It codes for CASSSPTGGSNQPQHF. Filled out from reference TRBV19 and TRBJ1-5, the complete variable domain reads DGGITQSPKYLFRKEGQNVTLSCEQNLNHDAMYWYRQDPGQGLRLIYYSQIVNDFQKGDIAEGYSVSREKKESFPLTVTSAQKNPTAFYLCASSSPTGGSNQPQHFGDGTRLSIL.

The chain carries TRBV9 and TRBJ1-3; D is unclear. Germline V gene data show CDR1 as SGDLS and CDR2 as YYNGEE. The CDR3 covers 14 residues. Trimming shortened V by 0 bases and J by 0 bases, and 4 bases separated the two germline ends. The CDR3 sequence is CASSVDNSGNTIYF. The CDR3 nucleotides read TGTGCCAGCAGCGTAGACAACTCTGGAAACACCATATATTTT.